The clone carrying this TCR beta chain appeared a few times. What it recognizes is unknown. The sample originates from a study of graft-versus-host responses after intestinal transplantation. Findings and caveats of the study: Graft-versus-host to host-versus-graft clonal ratios in allografts were high in patients with graft-donor T cell macrochimerism.

Produced via immunoSEQ multiplex PCR; TCRdb's table is partial and in-frame only. The sample carries about 10,000 clones, around 94% recorded once. The CDR3 is 14 amino acids. V was clipped by 6 bases and J by 6 bases; unmatched bases: 5. The germline V gene has CDR1 MDHEN and CDR2 SYDVKM. The chain couples TRBV28 to TRBJ1-6; 7 nucleotides line up with TRBD1. This receptor was taken from a human patient who received an intestinal transplant, so some T cells may come from the graft donor. Sequencing used PBMCs, obtained 8 days after intestinal transplant. Written as DNA, the CDR3 is TGTGCCAGCAGCGTGGACAGGTCTAATTCACCCCTCCACTTT. This sequence encodes CASSVDRSNSPLHF.